Following are 2 T cell receptor beta chains from one sample sequenced in a study of CD8 T cells in ankylosing spondylitis. MiXCR, run by TCRdb on the 5' RACE reads, gives a single entry per CDR3 protein. This sample has roughly 160,000 distinct CDR3 sequences, with around a tenth found just once. Sequenced material: blood, either unsorted or a sorted T cell fraction (not recorded which). The origin of the receptors is a female donor with ankylosing spondylitis or in good health (not recorded which).

On this clonotype itself: Being one base from a much bigger clone, this may be a read error. The chain carries TRBV10-2 and TRBJ2-3, with D perhaps matching TRBD2 (6 bases). The V gene's germline CDR1 is WSHSY and CDR2 SAAADI. There are 15 residues in the CDR3. The CDR3 DNA reads TGCGACAGCAGCCCGGTTGATAGCGGAACAGATACGCAGTATTTT. This gives the protein CDSSPVDSGTDTQYF.

The chain joins TRBV9 to TRBJ1-2; the D gene is possibly TRBD1 (6 bases). Germline V lookup: CDR1 SGDLS, CDR2 YYNGEE. Trimming took off 4 bases at V and 3 bases at J, with 19 bases between the two ends. This CDR3 region has 16 residues. CDR3 loop: CASSPRGGASYYGYTF. The CDR3 DNA reads as TGTGCCAGCAGCCCTCGTGGGGGCGCGTCCTACTATGGCTACACCTTC. The variable domain in full, with the rest retrieved from reference TRBV9 and TRBJ1-2, is DSGVTQTPKHLITATGQRVTLRCSPRSGDLSVYWYQQSLDQGLQFLIQYYNGEERAKGNILERFSAQQFPDLHSELNLSSLELGDSALYFCASSPRGGASYYGYTFGSGTRLTVV.